This T cell receptor (beta chain) was obtained from a study of shared clonotypes between healthy human individuals. Overall study results and limits: Naive subsets typically showed greater estimated richness than memory subsets.

As for this clone: Its cognate antigen is unknown.

TCRdb's copy holds only in-frame clones and misses some; the assay was immunoSEQ multiplex PCR. The table includes 2,500,000 or so clones, 92% detected once. Germline V CDR1 and CDR2: SGDLS, YYNGEE. J gave up 4 bases and V 3 bases, and 11 bases lay outside the gene matches. This CDR3 contains 16 residues. This receptor was taken from a man aged 18 to 30 in good health. Some clones in this sample may be carry-over from other donors' samples. The gene calls are TRBV9 and TRBJ2-3; 7 nucleotides align to TRBD2. What was sequenced was naive CD4+ T cells from PBMCs. Subset noted: CD45RA+ positively selected. The DNA of the CDR3 is TGTGCCAGCAGCGGACTCCCTGGGAGGGGCGCAGATACGCAGTATTTT. Its translation: CASSGLPGRGADTQYF.